Below, 5 T cell receptor beta chains from the same sample are listed, as sequenced in a study of blood T cell repertoires in COVID-19. Data came from immunoSEQ multiplex PCR; TCRdb stores just in-frame clones and leaves some out. This sample has 12,000 or so clones, with more than 65% found just once. The sequencing sample was made of peripheral blood. The receptors were sampled from a man in his sixties with COVID-19, enrolled during active disease.

This clone occurred once. The chain links TRBV24-1 to TRBJ1-2, with 9 bases fitting TRBD1. After removal of 3 bases from V and 5 bases from J, the junction contained 6 bases not matched to a gene. CDR3 length: 15 residues. Germline values: CDR1 KGHDR, CDR2 SFDVKD. The CDR3 DNA reads TGTGCCACCAGTGATGGGGACAGGGATAGGTATGGCTACACCTTC. Its protein product is CATSDGDRDRYGYTF.

V gene TRBV27 combines with J gene TRBJ2-3; the D is unclear. The V gene's germline CDR1 is MNHEY and CDR2 SMNVEV (reference sequence). CDR3 length: 15 amino acids. Trimming removed 2 bases at V and 2 bases at J, with 11 bases between. The CDR3 here is CASSLMSEITDTQYF. The CDR3 nucleotides are TGTGCCAGCAGTTTAATGAGCGAGATCACAGATACGCAGTATTTT.

By share, this clone ranks as medium-sized. The chain carries TRBV5-5 and TRBJ2-5; 8 bases are shared with TRBD1. Trimming took 3 bases from V and 2 from J; bases not matched to a gene: 6. CDR1 and CDR2 (germline): SGHKS, YYEKEE (reference sequence). The CDR3 consists of 15 residues. CDR3 protein: CASSSGTGYQETQYF. CDR3 coding DNA: TGTGCCAGCAGCTCCGGGACAGGCTATCAAGAGACCCAGTACTTC.

This rearrangement joins TRBV5-1 to TRBJ1-4, with TRBD1 matching 7 bases. Looked up from germline, CDR1 is SGHRS and CDR2 is YFSETQ. This CDR3 region has 15 residues. The J segment lost 6 bases and the V segment lost 1 base, leaving 6 bases of the junction unmatched. CDR3 residues: CASSLSWDSYEKLFF. The CDR3 DNA is TGCGCCAGCAGCTTGTCGTGGGACAGCTATGAAAAACTGTTTTTT.

The chain is built from TRBV2 and TRBJ2-5; D possibly corresponds to TRBD2 (6 bases). The CDR3 length is 13 residues. V was trimmed by 8 bases and J by 5 bases, leaving 15 bases between them. The germline CDR1 and CDR2 sequences are SNHLY and FYNNEI. This CDR3 is CASQKERGETQYF. The CDR3 region has the DNA TGTGCCAGCCAAAAGGAACGGGGGGAGACCCAGTACTTC.